The 26 T cell receptor beta chains listed next were all sequenced from one sample in a study of shared clonotypes between healthy human individuals. Method: immunoSEQ multiplex PCR; TCRdb's copy keeps in-frame clones and lacks some. This sample has 2 million to 3 million clones, with more than 85% found just once. The sequenced material came from naive CD4+ T cells from PBMCs. Subset defined: CD45RA+ positively selected. The receptors shown here come from a man aged 18 to 29 in good health. Some clones in this sample may be carry-over from other donors' samples.

The chain couples TRBV18 to TRBJ1-1; 8 bases match TRBD1. CDR1 KGHSH and CDR2 LQKENI come from the germline V gene. The V and J ends lost 3 bases and 1 base, in that order; junction bases with no gene match: 4. The CDR3 length is 15 residues. CDR3 bases: TGTGCCAGCTCACCCCCGGGACAGGCGAACACTGAAGCTTTCTTT. Translating gives CASSPPGQANTEAFF.

CDR3 protein: CASSLAYGSNYGYTF. In nucleotides, the CDR3 is TGCGCCAGCAGCTTGGCCTACGGGTCGAACTATGGCTACACCTTC. The chain is built from TRBV5-1 and TRBJ1-2; D unclear. The germline gives CDR1 SGHRS, CDR2 YFSETQ. Trimming removed 0 bases from V and 2 bases from J, with 11 bases in between. The length of the CDR3 is 15 residues.

V gene TRBV28 combines with J gene TRBJ2-7; D may be TRBD1 (6 bases). Looked up from germline, CDR1 is MDHEN and CDR2 is SYDVKM. This CDR3 has 14 residues. Trimming shortened V by 1 base and J by 4 bases, and 11 bases separated the two germline ends. The CDR3 DNA follows: TGTGCCAGCAGTTTATTACAGGGAATGTACGAGCAGTACTTC. Translated: CASSLLQGMYEQYF.

This clone was picked up a small number of times. The chain couples TRBV7-7 to TRBJ2-5, with D perhaps TRBD1 or TRBD2 (5 bases each). This CDR3 is built from 15 residues. Germline CDR1 SSHAT, CDR2 FNYEAQ (reference sequence). V was shortened by 1 base and J by 7 bases, with 16 bases between the two germline ends. The CDR3: CASSLGGIGARTQYF. The CDR3 DNA reads TGTGCCAGCAGCTTAGGGGGGATCGGGGCCAGGACCCAGTACTTC.

V and J are TRBV11-2 and TRBJ2-7, with D unresolved. The CDR3 has 14 amino acids. Germline-derived CDR1 and CDR2 are SGHAT and FQNNGV. V was trimmed by 4 bases and J by 5 bases, leaving 15 bases between them. The CDR3 coding sequence is TGTGCCAGCAGCTACTTAGGACCGGAGCACGAGCAGTACTTC. It encodes CASSYLGPEHEQYF.

The chain joins TRBV7-9 to TRBJ1-5; D gene ambiguous. V gave up 3 bases and J gave up 4 bases, with 7 bases separating them. The CDR3 contains 13 residues. Germline CDR1 reads SEHNR; CDR2 reads FQNEAQ (reference sequence). The CDR3 loop reads CASSFKENQPQHF. The CDR3, as DNA: TGTGCCAGCAGCTTCAAGGAGAATCAGCCCCAGCATTTT. The variable domain in full, with the rest retrieved from reference TRBV7-9 and TRBJ1-5, is DTGVSQNPRHKITKRGQNVTFRCDPISEHNRLYWYRQTLGQGPEFLTYFQNEAQLEKSRLLSDRFSAERPKGSFSTLEIQRTEQGDSAMYLCASSFKENQPQHFGDGTRLSIL.

About this clone itself: One end of the junction varies from germline; a read error may be responsible. The chain uses TRBV30 and TRBJ2-5, with D uncertain. The germline gives CDR1 GTSNPN, CDR2 SVGIG (reference sequence). This CDR3 has 11 amino acids. CDR3 nucleotides: TGTGCCTGGCGTGGAGAAGAGATCCAGTACTTC. The encoded protein is CAWRGEEIQYF.

About this clone itself: This sample also contains other DNA sequences that code for the same CDR3. The chain is built from TRBV18 and TRBJ2-7; D is ambiguous. CDR3 length: 13 residues. Germline loops: CDR1 KGHSH, CDR2 LQKENI. The ends were cut back, 5 bases at V and 4 bases at J, with 12 bases in the middle. The CDR3 coding sequence is TGTGCCAGCTCAACCGGTACACCTTACGAGCAGTACTTC. Amino acids: CASSTGTPYEQYF. The full variable domain, completed using reference TRBV18 and TRBJ2-7, is NAGVMQNPRHLVRRRGQEARLRCSPMKGHSHVYWYRQLPEEGLKFMVYLQKENIIDESGMPKERFSAEFPKEGPSILRIQQVVRGDSAAYFCASSTGTPYEQYFGPGTRLTVT.

The V gene is TRBV6-1, the J gene TRBJ2-2; no definite D call. There are 13 residues in the CDR3. The germline CDR1 and CDR2 sequences are MNHNS and SASEGT. Deletions cut 10 bases from V and 7 bases from J, with 16 bases between. The CDR3 protein is CATNPGIVGELFF. The CDR3 DNA is TGTGCCACCAATCCGGGTATTGTCGGGGAGCTGTTTTTT.

A remark on this clone: Other nucleotide sequences from this sample produce the same CDR3. The chain links TRBV2 to TRBJ1-4, with D possibly matching TRBD1 (6 bases). This CDR3 has 14 residues. The V end was cut by 3 bases, the J end by 4 bases, with 9 bases between. CDR1 is SNHLY and CDR2 is FYNNEI in the germline V gene. The DNA of the CDR3 is TGTGCCAGCAGTGAGGGACACCGTAATGAAAAACTGTTTTTT. This encodes CASSEGHRNEKLFF.

V and J are TRBV28 and TRBJ2-5; D is undetermined. The V and J ends lost 8 bases and 3 bases respectively, with 19 bases between them. The germline gives CDR1 MDHEN, CDR2 SYDVKM. This CDR3 has 15 residues. This CDR3 reads CASGEGAMVKETQYF. The CDR3 bases are TGTGCCAGCGGGGAAGGAGCCATGGTAAAAGAGACCCAGTACTTC.

The chain recombines TRBV5-1 with TRBJ2-5; perhaps TRBD1 as D (5 bases). Trimming cost V 4 bases and J 1 base, with 11 bases left between them. Germline V gene sequence: CDR1 SGHRS, CDR2 YFSETQ. This CDR3 spans 14 amino acids. CDR3 region: CASSMDTSQETQYF. In DNA, the CDR3 is TGCGCCAGCAGCATGGACACCAGCCAAGAGACCCAGTACTTC. Complete variable domain (other parts from reference TRBV5-1 and TRBJ2-5): KAGVTQTPRYLIKTRGQQVTLSCSPISGHRSVSWYQQTPGQGLQFLFEYFSETQRNKGNFPGRFSGRQFSNSRSEMNVSTLELGDSALYLCASSMDTSQETQYFGPGTRLLVL.

The J gene is TRBJ2-1, the V gene TRBV30; 13 positions match TRBD2. The V gene end was trimmed by 0 bases and the J gene end by 9 bases; junction bases not matched to a gene: 11. Germline V lookup: CDR1 GTSNPN, CDR2 SVGIG (reference sequence). The CDR3 is made up of 17 amino acids. CDR3 protein: CAWSVYAGTSGALEQFF. The CDR3 nucleotides read TGTGCCTGGAGTGTATACGCCGGGACTAGCGGGGCCCTTGAGCAGTTCTTC.

This clone was recorded a few times. The rearrangement links TRBV11-1 to TRBJ1-1, with 8 bases that match TRBD1. The CDR3 is 14 residues long. Germline assignment: CDR1 SGHAT and CDR2 FQDESV (reference sequence). Germline trimming cut 5 bases from V and 11 bases from J; bases unmatched to any gene: 13. CDR3 nucleotide sequence: TGTGCCAGCAGCCCTCCTGGACAGGGCGGAATGGCTTTCTTT. Its translation is CASSPPGQGGMAFF.

The chain joins TRBV11-2 to TRBJ2-1; D gene uncertain. Trimming took off 2 bases at V and 1 base at J, with 6 bases between the two ends. The CDR3 loop spans 14 amino acids. Germline CDR1 SGHAT, CDR2 FQNNGV. The CDR3 reads CASSLFQSYNEQFF. DNA for the CDR3: TGTGCCAGCAGCTTATTCCAGTCCTACAATGAGCAGTTCTTC.

The chain carries TRBV6-5 and TRBJ2-1; either TRBD1 or TRBD2 may fit D (5 bases each). CDR1 and CDR2 from the germline V gene are MNHEY and SVGAGI. V lost 5 bases and J 6 bases, leaving 17 bases between the germline ends. The CDR3 extends over 15 amino acids. In nucleotides, the CDR3 is TGTGCCAGCAGTAAACTAGGACTTGGGACCAATGAGCAGTTCTTC. Translating it yields CASSKLGLGTNEQFF.

The chain links TRBV15 to TRBJ2-1; 13 bases map to TRBD2. V trimming: 2 bases; J trimming: 0 bases; junction bases outside the gene matches: 1. Per germline, CDR1 LNHNV and CDR2 YYDKDF (reference sequence). The CDR3 has 17 amino acids. The CDR3 is CATSRRTSGSSYNEQFF. The DNA for the CDR3 is TGTGCCACCAGCAGAAGGACTAGCGGGAGCTCCTACAATGAGCAGTTCTTC.

This chain connects TRBV7-8 to TRBJ1-1; TRBD1 aligns across 7 bases. J lost 0 bases, V lost 5 bases, and 6 bases had no gene match. Germline V gives CDR1 SGHVS, CDR2 FQNEAQ. The length of the CDR3 is 15 residues. The CDR3 DNA reads TGTGCCAGCAGCAAGAGACAGGGCATGAACACTGAAGCTTTCTTT. Protein product: CASSKRQGMNTEAFF. Full variable domain (rest looked up from reference TRBV7-8 and TRBJ1-1): GAGVSQSPRYKVAKRGQDVALRCDPISGHVSLFWYQQALGQGPEFLTYFQNEAQLDKSGLPSDRFFAERPEGSVSTLKIQRTQQEDSAVYLCASSKRQGMNTEAFFGQGTRLTVV.

J is TRBJ2-1 and V is TRBV6-1; 9 bases are a match to TRBD2. Germline V gene sequence: CDR1 MNHNS, CDR2 SASEGT. The V and J ends lost 5 bases and 8 bases, in that order; junction bases with no gene match: 7. The CDR3 has 14 residues. CDR3 sequence reads: CASSPGLAPHEQFF. DNA of the CDR3: TGTGCCAGCAGTCCGGGACTAGCCCCCCATGAGCAGTTCTTC.

This sequence joins TRBV7-2 and TRBJ1-2, with D perhaps matching TRBD1 (6 bases). This CDR3 contains 15 residues. Trimming took 5 bases from V and 0 from J, leaving 13 bases between them. Germline V gives CDR1 SGHTA, CDR2 FQGNSA. CDR3 in amino acids: CASSRAGASNYGYTF. The CDR3 DNA sequence: TGTGCCAGCAGCCGGGCAGGGGCCTCTAACTATGGCTACACCTTC.

This chain connects TRBV7-8 to TRBJ1-1; no clear D. V dropped 2 bases and J dropped 1 base, with 11 bases sitting between them. Germline V gene data show CDR1 as SGHVS and CDR2 as FQNEAQ. This CDR3 has 15 residues. CDR3 sequence (DNA): TGTGCCAGCAGCTTATTGACACTCAGGAACACTGAAGCTTTCTTT. It yields the protein CASSLLTLRNTEAFF.

Only a few counts were recorded for this clone. The V and J genes are TRBV7-6 and TRBJ1-1; no reliable D call. Trimming pared 2 bases from V and 3 bases from J, leaving 10 bases between. The CDR3 extends over 14 amino acids. From germline, CDR1 is SGHVS and CDR2 FNYEAQ. The CDR3 DNA follows: TGTGCCAGCAGCTTAACCGGGGTGCACACTGAAGCTTTCTTT. This translates into CASSLTGVHTEAFF.

V and J are TRBV2 and TRBJ2-2; 9 positions match TRBD1. The CDR3 contains 20 residues. With 4 bases clipped from V and 5 bases from J, the junction kept 20 bases outside the gene matches. Germline V gene lookup returns CDR1 SNHLY and CDR2 FYNNEI. This CDR3 is CASSVNRGRREGRGTGELFF. The DNA for the CDR3 is TGTGCCAGCAGTGTTAACAGGGGGCGGCGAGAAGGGAGAGGGACCGGGGAGCTGTTTTTT.

This chain uses TRBV11-1 with TRBJ2-7; D gene unclear. V was pared by 5 bases and J by 5 bases, with 13 bases between. The CDR3 sequence is 13 residues long. The germline CDR1 and CDR2 sequences are SGHAT and FQDESV (reference sequence). CDR3 amino acids: CASSVLVPNEQYF. The CDR3, as DNA: TGTGCCAGCAGCGTACTGGTCCCGAACGAGCAGTACTTC.

The rearrangement joins TRBV11-2 to TRBJ2-7; D may be TRBD2 (5 bases). This CDR3 is built from 13 residues. Trimming removed 5 bases at V and 5 bases at J, with 13 bases between. Germline CDR1 reads SGHAT; CDR2 reads FQNNGV. The CDR3 nucleotides are TGTGCCAGCAGCCGAACCCGAGGGAACGAGCAGTACTTC. Its protein product is CASSRTRGNEQYF.

CDR3 residues: CASRAGSTYNEQFF. CDR3 DNA: TGCGCCAGCCGAGCGGGAAGCACCTACAATGAGCAGTTCTTC. The chain links TRBV10-2 to TRBJ2-1, with 7 bases fitting TRBD2. Trimming cost V 8 bases and J 2 bases; bases outside gene matches: 6. The CDR3 totals 14 residues. Germline V CDR1 and CDR2: WSHSY, SAAADI.